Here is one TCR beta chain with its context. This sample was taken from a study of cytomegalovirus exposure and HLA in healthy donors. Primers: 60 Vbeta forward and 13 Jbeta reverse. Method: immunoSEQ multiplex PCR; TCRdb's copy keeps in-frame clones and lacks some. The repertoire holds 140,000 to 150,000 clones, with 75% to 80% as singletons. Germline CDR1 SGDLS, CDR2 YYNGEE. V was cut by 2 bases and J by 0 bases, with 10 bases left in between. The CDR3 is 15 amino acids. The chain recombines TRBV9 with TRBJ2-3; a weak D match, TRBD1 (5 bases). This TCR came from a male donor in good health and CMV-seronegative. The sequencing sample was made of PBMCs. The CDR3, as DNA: TGTGCCAGCAGCGTGGGTGGGGCCAGCACAGATACGCAGTATTTT. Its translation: CASSVGGASTDTQYF.